This T cell receptor beta chain was identified in a study of blood T cell repertoires in COVID-19. Study as a whole: Sources were T cells, B-cell-depleted T cells, or PBMCs; the material itself was cDNA or gDNA.

Patients of the Seattle cohort, enrolled during active infection, were followed longitudinally. V lost 7 bases, J lost 2 bases, and 5 bases stayed unmatched. The CDR3 runs 13 residues. Germline CDR1 and CDR2: LNHDA and SQIVND (reference sequence). Authors' analysis steps: Reference gene primer amplification yielded estimated nucleated cell counts. TCRdb's copy holds only in-frame clones and misses some; the assay was immunoSEQ multiplex PCR. Clonal size and the V and J genes are those of that table, whereas D and trimming came from the DNA. The sample has 150,000 to 200,000 clones; 70% to 90% are singletons.

Sequencing was carried out using peripheral blood. The sequence derives from a person aged 65 to 79 with COVID-19, enrolled during active disease. V gene TRBV19 combines with J gene TRBJ2-7, with 7 bases matching TRBD2. The CDR3 here is CASTGGGTYEQYF. For the CDR3, the DNA is TGTGCCAGTACTGGCGGGGGAACCTACGAGCAGTACTTC.